These 15 T cell receptor beta chains came from one sample sequenced in a study of blood T cell repertoires in COVID-19. Sequencing used immunoSEQ multiplex PCR; TCRdb keeps in-frame clones, though not all of them. The data contain some 150,000 clones, approximately 85% of them singletons. The sequenced sample consisted of peripheral blood. These receptors originate from a woman aged 55-69 years with COVID-19, enrolled during active disease.

CDR3 loop: CASGLTQGQVGNEQFF. CDR3 DNA: TGTGCTAGTGGTTTGACCCAGGGACAGGTGGGGAATGAGCAGTTCTTC. This chain uses TRBV12-5 with TRBJ2-1; 8 nucleotides line up with TRBD1. The J segment lost 7 bases and the V segment lost 2 bases, leaving 10 bases of the junction unmatched. Germline assignment: CDR1 LGHNT and CDR2 FRNRAP. The CDR3 is made up of 16 amino acids. The entire variable domain, with the rest obtained from reference TRBV12-5 and TRBJ2-1, is as follows: DARVTQTPRHKVTEMGQEVTMRCQPILGHNTVFWYRQTMMQGLELLAYFRNRAPLDDSGMPKDRFSAEMPDATLATLKIQPSEPRDSAVYFCASGLTQGQVGNEQFFGPGTRLTVL.

The V and J genes are TRBV5-1 and TRBJ1-4, with a possible D match to TRBD1 (5 bases). This CDR3 is 17 amino acids long. V dropped 4 bases and J dropped 1 base, with 17 bases sitting between them. Germline V lookup: CDR1 SGHRS, CDR2 YFSETQ. The CDR3 DNA reads as TGCGCCAGCAGCGGCTTGTATCAGGGAGGAACTAATGAAAAACTGTTTTTT. Its protein is CASSGLYQGGTNEKLFF.

This chain uses TRBV9 with TRBJ2-7; possible D gene TRBD2, 5 bases. Per the germline V gene, CDR1 is SGDLS and CDR2 is YYNGEE. This CDR3 is built from 13 residues. Trimming took off 0 bases at V and 6 bases at J, with 10 bases between the two ends. CDR3 nucleotides: TGTGCCAGCAGCGTAGTAGGTGAGGGCGAGCAGTACTTC. This sequence encodes CASSVVGEGEQYF.

This clone was seen ten or more times. The genes are TRBV25-1 and TRBJ1-4; no definite D call. V dropped 2 bases and J dropped 8 bases, with 12 bases sitting between them. The CDR3 has 14 residues. CDR1 MGHDK and CDR2 SYGVNS come from the germline V gene. The CDR3 loop is CASSEIGGVEKLFF. DNA of the CDR3: TGTGCCAGCAGTGAAATTGGCGGGGTGGAAAAACTGTTTTTT.

This chain uses TRBV5-4 with TRBJ1-2; 7 bases align to TRBD1. V dropped 4 bases and J dropped 4; count of bases not matched to a gene: 4. This CDR3 has 13 amino acids. In germline, CDR1 is SGHNT, CDR2 YYREEE (reference sequence). CDR3 amino acids: CASSLGTAYGYTF. CDR3 nucleotide sequence: TGTGCCAGCAGCCTCGGGACAGCCTATGGCTACACCTTC.

The V gene is TRBV30, the J gene TRBJ2-2; maybe TRBD1 (6 bases). The germline V gene has CDR1 GTSNPN and CDR2 SVGIG (reference sequence). The CDR3 is 20 amino acids. V gave up 0 bases and J gave up 0 bases, with 23 bases separating them. CDR3 protein: CAWSVLMRDILGANTGELFF. For the CDR3, the DNA is TGTGCCTGGAGTGTACTGATGAGGGACATATTGGGAGCGAACACCGGGGAGCTGTTTTTT. Together with reference TRBV30 and TRBJ2-2, the CDR3 gives the full variable domain: SQTIHQWPATLVQPVGSPLSLECTVEGTSNPNLYWYRQAAGRGLQLLFYSVGIGQISSEVPQNLSASRPQDRQFILSSKKLLLSDSGFYLCAWSVLMRDILGANTGELFFGEGSRLTVL.

The chain couples TRBV27 to TRBJ2-5; 8 nucleotides match TRBD1. V lost 6 bases, J lost 1 base, and 10 bases stayed unmatched. The CDR3 totals 16 residues. Germline CDR1 and CDR2: MNHEY and SMNVEV (reference sequence). The CDR3, as DNA: TGTGCCAGCAGACGGCAGGGGGCTGGGTCCCAAGAGACCCAGTACTTC. Translation: CASRRQGAGSQETQYF.

V usage is TRBV18 and J usage is TRBJ1-5, with a tentative D call TRBD1 (5 bases). CDR1 and CDR2 (germline): KGHSH, LQKENI. This CDR3 is built from 14 residues. V was trimmed by 3 bases and J by 4 bases, leaving 10 bases between them. The DNA for the CDR3 is TGTGCCAGCTCACCCGACCGGGGGAATCAGCCCCAGCATTTT. Amino acids: CASSPDRGNQPQHF.

This clone was detected a few times. The V gene is TRBV6-4, the J gene TRBJ2-7; perhaps TRBD1 as D (5 bases). Trimming shortened V by 8 bases and J by 0 bases, and 14 bases separated the two germline ends. CDR3 length: 14 residues. Germline V gene sequence: CDR1 MRHNA, CDR2 SNTAGT. CDR3 loop: CASAPTASSYEQYF. The CDR3 nucleotides are TGTGCCAGCGCGCCGACAGCGAGCTCCTACGAGCAGTACTTC.

The CDR3 nucleotides read TGTGCCGCAGGGGAGGGAAGTTTCTACGAGCAGTACTTC. This codes for CAAGEGSFYEQYF. The rearrangement links TRBV2 to TRBJ2-7, with D perhaps TRBD2 (7 bases). Trimming shortened V by 11 bases and J by 3 bases, and 17 bases separated the two germline ends. This CDR3 contains 13 residues. The germline V gene encodes CDR1 SNHLY and CDR2 FYNNEI.

The chain links TRBV6-6 to TRBJ1-3, with TRBD1 matching over 9 bases. J lost 9 bases, V lost 2 bases, and 5 bases had no gene match. Per the germline V gene, CDR1 is MNHNY and CDR2 is SVGAGI (reference sequence). This CDR3 region has 14 residues. The CDR3 DNA reads TGTGCCAGCAGTTACGGGACAGGGACTAGCACCATATATTTT. Amino acids: CASSYGTGTSTIYF.

This chain uses TRBV18 with TRBJ2-7, with D unresolved. The CDR3 totals 11 residues. Deletions cut 5 bases from V and 7 bases from J, with 9 bases between. In germline, CDR1 is KGHSH, CDR2 LQKENI. The DNA of the CDR3 is TGTGCCAGCTCATCCTCGGGTGAGCAGTACTTC. As protein: CASSSSGEQYF. The full variable domain, its missing parts supplied by reference TRBV18 and TRBJ2-7, is NAGVMQNPRHLVRRRGQEARLRCSPMKGHSHVYWYRQLPEEGLKFMVYLQKENIIDESGMPKERFSAEFPKEGPSILRIQQVVRGDSAAYFCASSSSGEQYFGPGTRLTVT.

A remark on this clone: Distinct nucleotide sequences in the sample also encode this CDR3. This rearrangement joins TRBV5-4 to TRBJ2-1, with D perhaps matching TRBD1 (5 bases). V was trimmed by 0 bases and J by 1 base, leaving 8 bases between them. The CDR3 is 15 residues long. CDR1 is SGHNT, CDR2 YYREEE, per germline (reference sequence). This chain's CDR3 is CASSLEPGSYNEQFF. The CDR3 DNA follows: TGTGCCAGCAGCTTGGAGCCAGGGTCCTACAATGAGCAGTTCTTC.

This chain uses TRBV25-1 with TRBJ2-2, with D tentatively TRBD2 (5 bases). The germline V and J ends were trimmed by 4 bases and 0 bases, with 18 bases remaining between them. Germline CDR1 is MGHDK and CDR2 is SYGVNS. The CDR3 is 18 amino acids. CDR3 protein: CASSAPSGLASNTGELFF. In DNA form, the CDR3 reads TGTGCCAGCAGTGCCCCCAGTGGGCTAGCCTCGAACACCGGGGAGCTGTTTTTT.

The gene calls are TRBV21-1 and TRBJ2-7; the tabulated D call, TRBD1, remains unverified against the DNA. TRBV21-1 is noted as a pseudogene. The CDR3 contains 16 residues. CDR3 in amino acids: CASSRRSGADSYEQYF. Written as DNA, the CDR3 is TGTGCCAGCAGCAGGCGGTCAGGGGCCGACTCCTACGAGCAGTACTTC.